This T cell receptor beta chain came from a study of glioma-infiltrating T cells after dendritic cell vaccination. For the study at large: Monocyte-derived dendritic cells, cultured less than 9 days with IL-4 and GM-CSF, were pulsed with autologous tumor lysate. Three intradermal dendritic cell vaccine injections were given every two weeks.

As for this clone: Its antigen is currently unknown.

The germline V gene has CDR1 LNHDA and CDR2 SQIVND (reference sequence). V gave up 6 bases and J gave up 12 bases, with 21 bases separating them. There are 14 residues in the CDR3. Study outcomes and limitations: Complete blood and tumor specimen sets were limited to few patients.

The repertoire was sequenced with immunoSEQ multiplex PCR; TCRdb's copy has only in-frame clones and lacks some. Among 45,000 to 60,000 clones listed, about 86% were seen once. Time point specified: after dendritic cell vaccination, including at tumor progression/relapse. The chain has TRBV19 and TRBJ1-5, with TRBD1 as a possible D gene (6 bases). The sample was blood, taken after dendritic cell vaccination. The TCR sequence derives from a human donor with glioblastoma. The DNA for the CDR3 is TGTGCCAGTAGCCATCTTACCGGGACACGGGTCCAGCATTTT. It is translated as CASSHLTGTRVQHF.